The T cell receptor (beta chain) described here comes from a study of shared clonotypes between healthy human individuals. There were no recent acute infections or vaccinations among the donors, who were healthy HIV-negative adults. As originally analysed: For the immunoSEQ data, sequences were junction-only without quality scores, so filtering differed. TCRdb's copy holds only in-frame clones and misses some; the assay was immunoSEQ multiplex PCR. The V and J calls and the clone size are those of that table, but D and trimming were determined from the DNA. The repertoire holds about 680,000 clones, with around 78% as singletons. This TCR came from a woman aged 25 to 39 in good health. What was sequenced was memory CD4+ T cells sorted from blood. Documented subset: CD45RA-negative fraction.

CDR3 in amino acids: CASSIQQYF. In DNA form, the CDR3 reads TGTGCCAGTAGTATCCAGCAGTACTTC. J is TRBJ2-5 and V is TRBV19; D not certain. The CDR3 runs to 9 residues. Germline CDR1 reads LNHDA; CDR2 reads SQIVND (reference sequence). The germline V and J ends were trimmed by 3 bases and 11 bases, with 4 bases remaining between them. Combining the CDR3 with reference TRBV19 and TRBJ2-5 gives the whole variable domain DGGITQSPKYLFRKEGQNVTLSCEQNLNHDAMYWYRQDPGQGLRLIYYSQIVNDFQKGDIAEGYSVSREKKESFPLTVTSAQKNPTAFYLCASSIQQYFGPGTRLLVL.